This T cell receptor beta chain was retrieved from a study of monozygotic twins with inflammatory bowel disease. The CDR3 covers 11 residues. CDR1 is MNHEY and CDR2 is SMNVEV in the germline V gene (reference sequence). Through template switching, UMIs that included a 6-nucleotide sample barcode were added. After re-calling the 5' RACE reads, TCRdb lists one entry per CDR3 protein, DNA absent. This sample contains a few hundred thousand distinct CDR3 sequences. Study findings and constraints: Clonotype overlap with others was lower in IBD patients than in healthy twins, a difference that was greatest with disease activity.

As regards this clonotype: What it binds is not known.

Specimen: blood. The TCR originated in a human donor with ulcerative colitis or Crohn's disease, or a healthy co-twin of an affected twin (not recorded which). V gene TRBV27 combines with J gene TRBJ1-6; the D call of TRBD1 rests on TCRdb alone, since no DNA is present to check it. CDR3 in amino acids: CASSSRGPLHF.